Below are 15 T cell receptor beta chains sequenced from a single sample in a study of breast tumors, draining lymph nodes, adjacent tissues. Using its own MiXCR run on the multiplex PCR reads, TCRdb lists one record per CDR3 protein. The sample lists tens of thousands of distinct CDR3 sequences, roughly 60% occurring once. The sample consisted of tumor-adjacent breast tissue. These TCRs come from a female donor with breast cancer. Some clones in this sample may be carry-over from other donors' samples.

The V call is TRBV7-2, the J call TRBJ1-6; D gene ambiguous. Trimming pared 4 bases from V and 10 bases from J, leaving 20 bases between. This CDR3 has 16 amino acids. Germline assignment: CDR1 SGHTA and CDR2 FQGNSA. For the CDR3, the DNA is TGTGCCAGCAGCTCTCAAGGGTCCCAAGCTCGCTCACCCCTCCACTTT. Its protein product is CASSSQGSQARSPLHF.

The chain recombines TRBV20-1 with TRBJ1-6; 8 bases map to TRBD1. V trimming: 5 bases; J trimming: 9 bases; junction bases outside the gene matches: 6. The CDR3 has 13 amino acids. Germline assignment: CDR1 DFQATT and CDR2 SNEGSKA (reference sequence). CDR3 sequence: CSAPRTGSSPLHF. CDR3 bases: TGCAGTGCTCCAAGGACAGGGAGTTCACCCCTCCACTTT.

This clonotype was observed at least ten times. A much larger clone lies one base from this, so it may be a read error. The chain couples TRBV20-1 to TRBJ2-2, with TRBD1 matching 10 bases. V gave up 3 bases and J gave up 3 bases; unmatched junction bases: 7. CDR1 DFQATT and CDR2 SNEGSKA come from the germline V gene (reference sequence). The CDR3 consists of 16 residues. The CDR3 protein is CSASGRDRGYTGELFF. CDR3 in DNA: TGCAGTGCTAGTGGCCGGGACAGGGGATACACCGGGGAGCTGTTTTTT.

This chain's CDR3 is CASSSTSRETNEKLFF. The CDR3 nucleotides read TGTGCCAGCAGCTCTACTAGTAGGGAAACTAATGAAAAACTGTTTTTT. This chain links TRBV7-9 with TRBJ1-4, with D uncertain. The CDR3 is 16 amino acids. Germline loops: CDR1 SEHNR, CDR2 FQNEAQ (reference sequence). The ends were cut back, 4 bases at V and 1 base at J, with 13 bases in the middle.

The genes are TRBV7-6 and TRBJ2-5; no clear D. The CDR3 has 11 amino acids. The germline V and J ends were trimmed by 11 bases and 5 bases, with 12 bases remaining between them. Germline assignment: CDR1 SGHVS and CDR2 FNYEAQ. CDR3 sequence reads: CAAGGRETQYF. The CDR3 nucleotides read TGTGCCGCCGGTGGCCGGGAGACCCAGTACTTC.

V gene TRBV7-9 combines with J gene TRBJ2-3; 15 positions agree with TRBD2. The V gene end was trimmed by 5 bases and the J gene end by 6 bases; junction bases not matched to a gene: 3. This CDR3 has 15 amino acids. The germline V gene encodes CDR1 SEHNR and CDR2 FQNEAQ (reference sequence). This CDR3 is CASSGLAGGGDTQYF. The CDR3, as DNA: TGTGCCAGCAGCGGACTAGCGGGGGGGGGTGATACGCAGTATTTT.

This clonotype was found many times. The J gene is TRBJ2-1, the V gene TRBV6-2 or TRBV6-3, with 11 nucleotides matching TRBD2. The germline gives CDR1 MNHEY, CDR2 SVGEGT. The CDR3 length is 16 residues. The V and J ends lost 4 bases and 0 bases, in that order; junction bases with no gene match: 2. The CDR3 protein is CASSSTSGNSYNEQFF. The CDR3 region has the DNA TGTGCCAGCAGTTCGACTAGCGGGAACTCCTACAATGAGCAGTTCTTC.

CDR3 DNA: TGCAGCGTTGAAGGGACGGCGGAAGTCACAGATACGCAGTATTTT. It specifies CSVEGTAEVTDTQYF. The rearrangement uses TRBV29-1 and TRBJ2-3; D remains ambiguous. The V and J ends lost 1 base and 2 bases respectively, with 13 bases between them. The CDR3 runs to 15 residues. The germline gives CDR1 SQVTM, CDR2 ANQGSEA.

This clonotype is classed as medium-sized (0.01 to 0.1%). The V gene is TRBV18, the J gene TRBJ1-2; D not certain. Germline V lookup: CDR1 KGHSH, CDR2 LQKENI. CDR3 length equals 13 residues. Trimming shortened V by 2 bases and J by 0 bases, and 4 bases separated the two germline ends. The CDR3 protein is CASSPESNYGYTF. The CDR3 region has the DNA TGTGCCAGCTCACCAGAATCTAACTATGGCTACACCTTC.

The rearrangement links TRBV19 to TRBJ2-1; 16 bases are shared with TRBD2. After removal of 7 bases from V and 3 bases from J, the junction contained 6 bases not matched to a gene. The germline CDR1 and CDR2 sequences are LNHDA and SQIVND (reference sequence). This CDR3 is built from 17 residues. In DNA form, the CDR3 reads TGTGCCAGTAAGGGACTAGCGGGGGGGGAGAACTACAATGAGCAGTTCTTC. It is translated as CASKGLAGGENYNEQFF.

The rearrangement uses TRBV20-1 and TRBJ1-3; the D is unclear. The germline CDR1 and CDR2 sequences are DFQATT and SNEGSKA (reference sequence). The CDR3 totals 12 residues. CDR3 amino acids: CVAHGSGNTIYF. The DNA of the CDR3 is TGCGTGGCCCATGGGTCTGGAAACACCATATATTTT.

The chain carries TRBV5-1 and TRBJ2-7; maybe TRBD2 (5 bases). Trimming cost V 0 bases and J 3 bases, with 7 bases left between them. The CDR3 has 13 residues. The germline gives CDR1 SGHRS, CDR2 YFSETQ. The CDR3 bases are TGCGCCAGCAGCTTGGGCCGGGACTACGAGCAGTACTTC. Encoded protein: CASSLGRDYEQYF.

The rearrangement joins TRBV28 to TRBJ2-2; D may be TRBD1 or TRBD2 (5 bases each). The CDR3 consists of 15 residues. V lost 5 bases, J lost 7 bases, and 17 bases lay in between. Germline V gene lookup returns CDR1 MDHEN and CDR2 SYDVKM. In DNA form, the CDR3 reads TGTGCCAGCAGTCTAAACCGGGACGGCGGCGGGGAGCTGTTTTTT. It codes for CASSLNRDGGGELFF.

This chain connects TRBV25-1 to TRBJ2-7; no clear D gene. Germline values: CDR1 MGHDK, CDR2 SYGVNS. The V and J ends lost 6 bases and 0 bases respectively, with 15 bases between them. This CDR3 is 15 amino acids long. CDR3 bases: TGTGCCAGCAGCCAAGAGACGGGCAGCTCCTACGAGCAGTACTTC. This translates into CASSQETGSSYEQYF.

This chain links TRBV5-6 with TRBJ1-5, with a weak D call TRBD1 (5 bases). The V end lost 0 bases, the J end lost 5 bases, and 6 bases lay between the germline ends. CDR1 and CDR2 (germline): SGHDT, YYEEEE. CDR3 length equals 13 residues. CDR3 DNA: TGTGCCAGCAGCTTGGCGGGGGATCAGCCCCAGCATTTT. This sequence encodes CASSLAGDQPQHF.